Below are 2 T cell receptor beta chains sequenced from a single sample in a study of spatial heterogeneity in lung cancer. TCRdb itself ran the 5' RACE reads through MiXCR, one entry per CDR3 protein. The data hold thousands of distinct CDR3 sequences, with about 53% observed a single time. Time point described: sample taken at primary tumor resection. The authors sequenced whole RNA from tumor, nontumor lung or frozen PBMC without sorting. Sample: PBMCs, taken at surgery. The source is a female donor with early-stage non-small cell lung cancer.

This clonotype was seen more than once but under ten times. Because this beta chain is a stray read in a library intended to capture alpha chains, its abundance should not be given much weight. This rearrangement joins TRBV11-2 to TRBJ2-1, with D perhaps matching TRBD1 or TRBD2 (5 bases each). This CDR3 has 14 residues. Germline assignment: CDR1 SGHAT and CDR2 FQNNGV. V dropped 1 base and J dropped 8 bases, with 12 bases sitting between them. CDR3 loop: CASSLVRDGDEQFF. CDR3 sequence (DNA): TGTGCCAGCAGCTTAGTTCGGGACGGCGATGAGCAGTTCTTC.

Of note for this clonotype: This beta chain is an unintended read in a library built for alpha chains; its size means little. The chain links TRBV12-5 to TRBJ2-1; D may be TRBD2 (5 bases). The CDR3 is 15 amino acids. The germline V and J ends were trimmed by 7 bases and 1 base, with 14 bases remaining between them. Germline V CDR1 and CDR2: LGHNT, FRNRAP. The CDR3 DNA reads TGTGCTAGTGCCCCCACCGGGATGTCCTACAATGAGCAGTTCTTC. This translates into CASAPTGMSYNEQFF. Together with reference TRBV12-5 and TRBJ2-1, the CDR3 gives the full variable domain: DARVTQTPRHKVTEMGQEVTMRCQPILGHNTVFWYRQTMMQGLELLAYFRNRAPLDDSGMPKDRFSAEMPDATLATLKIQPSEPRDSAVYFCASAPTGMSYNEQFFGPGTRLTVL.